This T cell receptor (beta chain) originates from a study of T cells in Graves' hyperthyroidism and ophthalmopathy. Whole-study findings and limits: Blood also contained most expanded thyroid clonotypes above 0.001.

With regard to this clonotype: Its antigen remains unknown.

The authors deemed Graves' hyperthyroidism stable absent ophthalmopathy progression within 18 months. The CDR3 sequence is 16 residues long. Germline CDR1 SGHRS, CDR2 YFSETQ. Losses at the gene ends were 8 bases for V and 7 bases for J; bases not matched to a gene: 19. Amplification yielded TCR beta CDR3 regions, with RNA transcripts as the source. The HTBI set primed first-round TCR CDR3 RT-PCR. In TCRdb, the multiplex PCR reads were re-called with MiXCR into one record per CDR3 protein. The data show approximately 430,000 distinct CDR3 sequences, 15% to 17% seen once. V usage is TRBV5-1 and J usage is TRBJ2-7; the match to TRBD1 covers 9 bases. The receptor comes from a woman between 18 and 29 years old with Graves' hyperthyroidism. Specimen: blood. The DNA for the CDR3 is TGCGCCAGTAAACAGGGGGCCTCTATGATCTCTCGGGAGCAGTACTTC. Translation gives CASKQGASMISREQYF.